This T cell receptor beta chain was recovered during a study of shared T cell receptors in the human thymus. Only in-frame clones appear in the TCRdb table, and some are missing; sequencing was by immunoSEQ multiplex PCR. The sample records about 660,000 clones, more than 75% being singletons. CDR3 size: 16 residues. Trimming took 6 bases from V and 1 from J, leaving 17 bases between them. Germline CDR1 WSHSY, CDR2 SAAADI. These same records also appear under a second study, on human thymus T cells.

V usage is TRBV10-2 and J usage is TRBJ2-3; D may be TRBD2 (6 bases). The material sequenced was thymocytes. The clonotype was recovered from a boy under two years old with a congenital heart defect. CDR3 protein: CASRPTPPSGTDTQYF. CDR3 bases: TGCGCCAGCAGGCCGACCCCCCCTAGCGGCACAGATACGCAGTATTTT.